The 16 T cell receptor beta chains given below trace back to one sample, sequenced in a study of long-term antiretroviral therapy in people with HIV. At the survey level, the v3.0 immunoSEQ assay was run. Using immunoSEQ multiplex PCR, the repertoire was profiled, and TCRdb retains in-frame clones only, with some absent. The sample lists about 33,000 clones, about three quarters seen once, with about 7% in the top ten. The sample consisted of unsorted PBMCs, taken 2 years after starting antiretroviral therapy. These TCRs come from a woman in her 50s with HIV.

This clone appeared a single time. The chain has TRBV28 and TRBJ2-1; D could derive from TRBD1 or TRBD2 (5 bases each). Trimming left V 2 bases short and J 9 bases short, with 20 bases between. Germline lookup yields CDR1 MDHEN and CDR2 SYDVKM. This CDR3 is built from 16 residues. The CDR3 nucleotides are TGTGCCAGCAGTTTAATGGGGATTGCAGGGAGCGTTGAGCAGTTCTTC. Translated, it gives CASSLMGIAGSVEQFF.

The rearrangement joins TRBV15 to TRBJ1-1; D is uncertain. This CDR3 region has 13 residues. Trimming removed 2 bases at V and 5 bases at J, with 9 bases between. In germline, CDR1 is LNHNV, CDR2 YYDKDF (reference sequence). This CDR3 is CATSRRPRTEAFF. In nucleotides, the CDR3 is TGTGCCACCAGCAGACGACCCCGGACTGAAGCTTTCTTT.

In its sample, this clone was seen once. The chain recombines TRBV9 with TRBJ2-3, with 10 bases aligning to TRBD2. The germline CDR1 and CDR2 sequences are SGDLS and YYNGEE. This CDR3 contains 16 residues. The trim removed 1 base at V and 2 bases at J, leaving 4 bases unmatched. CDR3 sequence reads: CASSVSGGGATDTQYF. CDR3 DNA: TGTGCCAGCAGCGTAAGCGGGGGGGGTGCCACAGATACGCAGTATTTT.

The chain recombines TRBV6-6 with TRBJ1-2, with D tentatively TRBD1 (5 bases). The CDR3 is 14 amino acids. Germline V gene sequence: CDR1 MNHNY, CDR2 SVGAGI (reference sequence). V shed 4 bases and J shed 0 bases, with 9 bases lying between them. The CDR3 DNA reads as TGTGCCAGCAGTTCCAGACAGTCTAACTATGGCTACACCTTC. Amino acids: CASSSRQSNYGYTF.

Note on this clone: This sample also contains other DNA sequences that code for the same CDR3. V is TRBV5-1 and J is TRBJ2-1; a weak D match, TRBD1 (5 bases). The V gene's germline CDR1 is SGHRS and CDR2 YFSETQ. Trimming removed 1 base at V and 2 bases at J, with 7 bases between. The CDR3 is 14 amino acids. The DNA for the CDR3 is TGCGCCAGCAGCTTGACAGGTACCTACAATGAGCAGTTCTTC. Translated, it gives CASSLTGTYNEQFF.

Written as DNA, the CDR3 is TGTGCCAGCAGCGCAAGAGCGCTAGCGCCCGAGCAGTACTTC. The encoded protein is CASSARALAPEQYF. V is TRBV13 and J is TRBJ2-7; D is perhaps TRBD2 (6 bases). The V end was cut by 5 bases, the J end by 6 bases, with 17 bases between. Germline values: CDR1 PRHDT, CDR2 FYEKMQ (reference sequence). The CDR3 covers 14 residues.

This chain's CDR3 is CASSQVDPYLDTQYF. The DNA of the CDR3 is TGTGCCAGCAGCCAAGTTGATCCCTATTTGGATACGCAGTATTTT. This rearrangement joins TRBV14 to TRBJ2-3; D call uncertain. Per the germline V gene, CDR1 is SGHDN and CDR2 is FVKESK. This CDR3 is 15 amino acids long. Trimming stripped 1 base from V and 6 bases from J, with 14 bases between. Together with reference TRBV14 and TRBJ2-3, the CDR3 gives the full variable domain: EAGVTQFPSHSVIEKGQTVTLRCDPISGHDNLYWYRRVMGKEIKFLLHFVKESKQDESGMPNNRFLAERTGGTYSTLKVQPAELEDSGVYFCASSQVDPYLDTQYFGPGTRLTVL.

This rearrangement joins TRBV18 to TRBJ1-5, with TRBD1 identical over 9 bases. V shed 4 bases and J 4 bases; nucleotides not matched to a gene: 2. The CDR3 consists of 14 residues. The V gene's germline CDR1 is KGHSH and CDR2 LQKENI. The CDR3 sequence: CASSLQGANQPQHF. CDR3 nucleotides: TGTGCCAGCTCACTACAGGGGGCGAATCAGCCCCAGCATTTT.

In this sample, this clone turned up once. The CDR3 region is CASSLNRDPNTEAFF. In DNA, the CDR3 is TGTGCCAGCAGCTTGAACAGGGACCCCAACACTGAAGCTTTCTTT. This chain uses TRBV5-4 with TRBJ1-1, with D perhaps matching TRBD1 (6 bases). This CDR3 contains 15 residues. Germline V gene data show CDR1 as SGHNT and CDR2 as YYREEE (reference sequence). Trimming took 1 base from V and 2 from J, leaving 12 bases between them. The variable domain in full, with the rest retrieved from reference TRBV5-4 and TRBJ1-1, is ETGVTQSPTHLIKTRGQQVTLRCSSQSGHNTVSWYQQALGQGPQFIFQYYREEENGRGNFPPRFSGLQFPNYSSELNVNALELDDSALYLCASSLNRDPNTEAFFGQGTRLTVV.

CDR3 nucleotide sequence: TGTGCCTGGAGATTGGGGGACAGGGTGCTCGGAAACACCATATATTTT. It specifies CAWRLGDRVLGNTIYF. The chain recombines TRBV30 with TRBJ1-3; 9 bases agree with TRBD1. Trimming removed 3 bases from V and 4 bases from J; junction bases left unmatched: 10. Germline V gene lookup returns CDR1 GTSNPN and CDR2 SVGIG (reference sequence). The length of the CDR3 is 16 residues.

V is TRBV19 and J is TRBJ1-5; 9 bases are a match to TRBD1. The CDR3 length is 16 residues. V was clipped by 7 bases and J by 4 bases; unmatched bases: 11. CDR1 LNHDA and CDR2 SQIVND come from the germline V gene (reference sequence). In DNA, the CDR3 is TGTGCCAGTATACGATCCGGGACAGGGAAAAATCAGCCCCAGCATTTT. Amino acids: CASIRSGTGKNQPQHF.

The V gene is TRBV27, the J gene TRBJ2-3, with D possibly matching TRBD2 (6 bases). The CDR3 has 16 amino acids. Germline CDR1 and CDR2: MNHEY and SMNVEV (reference sequence). Trimming removed 7 bases at V and 0 bases at J, with 17 bases between. CDR3 coding DNA: TGTGCCAGCATGAGGGCTAGCGTGTCTAGCACAGATACGCAGTATTTT. It translates to CASMRASVSSTDTQYF.

The V and J genes are TRBV11-2 and TRBJ2-5; D remains ambiguous. The CDR3 is 12 residues long. The V end was cut by 2 bases, the J end by 3 bases, with 4 bases between. In germline, CDR1 is SGHAT, CDR2 FQNNGV. CDR3 sequence (DNA): TGTGCCAGCAGCTTAATCGAAGAGACCCAGTACTTC. This gives the protein CASSLIEETQYF.

The table lists this clone with a few counts. The CDR3 DNA sequence: TGTGCCAGTAGCGCGGGACAGGGGAACGAGCAGTACTTC. Its translation is CASSAGQGNEQYF. V and J are TRBV19 and TRBJ2-7, with 10 bases fitting TRBD1. Germline CDR1 is LNHDA and CDR2 is SQIVND (reference sequence). The CDR3 loop spans 13 amino acids. The V segment lost 6 bases and the J segment 5 bases; nucleotides outside the gene matches: 4.

The chain carries TRBV4-1 and TRBJ2-3; 8 bases align to TRBD2. Losses at the gene ends were 4 bases for V and 2 bases for J; bases not matched to a gene: 8. Germline assignment: CDR1 MGHRA and CDR2 YSYEKL. This CDR3 has 16 amino acids. In DNA form, the CDR3 reads TGCGCCAGCAGCCGCCAAGCGGGGGCCATCACAGATACGCAGTATTTT. Residues: CASSRQAGAITDTQYF.

The rearrangement joins TRBV5-8 to TRBJ1-2; TRBD1 aligns across 7 bases. CDR3 length equals 14 residues. The junction had 4 bases not matched to a gene; V was cut back by 3 bases and J by 2 bases. Germline V gene sequence: CDR1 SGHTS, CDR2 YDEGEE. The CDR3 here is CASSWGQINYGYTF. CDR3 bases: TGTGCCAGCAGCTGGGGACAGATCAACTATGGCTACACCTTC.